This T cell receptor beta chain was recovered during a study of CD8 T cells in Susac syndrome. Study outcomes and limitations: The study acknowledged a relatively small number of individuals in its TCR sequencing and HLA analysis.

The authors sequenced TCR beta from blood CD8+ and CD4+ T cells. Negative isolation was used for CD8+ and CD4+ T cells and FACS enrichment for TEMRA cells. Reverse transcription used about 0.45 to 1 ug RNA and random hexamers. Amplification of TCR beta CDR3 across 54 Vbeta and 13 Jbeta was performed with immunoSEQ multiplex PCR. TCRdb fed the immunoSEQ multiplex PCR reads into MiXCR, producing one record per CDR3 protein. This table holds approximately 270,000 distinct CDR3 sequences, just over 90% found once. To note about this clonotype: Antigen specificity is unknown.

The CDR3 sequence is 17 residues long. Trimming took 0 bases from V and 3 from J, leaving 14 bases between them. Looked up from germline, CDR1 is LGHDT and CDR2 is YNNKEL (reference sequence). The specimen was CD4+ T cells from PBMCs. This receptor was identified in a human donor with multiple sclerosis. The chain carries TRBV3-1 and TRBJ1-4, with TRBD1 as a possible D gene (5 bases). CDR3 protein: CASSQEGNLGANEKLFF. In nucleotides, the CDR3 is TGTGCCAGCAGCCAAGAGGGCAACCTGGGGGCTAATGAAAAACTGTTTTTT.